Shown below are 31 T cell receptor beta chains from a single sample sequenced in a study of T cell repertoires in cytomegalovirus infection. TCRdb redid the calling of the reads with MiXCR, one entry per CDR3 protein. The data show roughly 800,000 distinct CDR3 sequences, with 29% seen just once and over 10% held by the top ten. Their antigens are not known. The sample in question was cultured CD8+ T cells from PBMCs, obtained from culture after CMV antigen stimulation. The receptors stem from a human donor in good health (CMV status not recorded). Some clones in this sample may be carry-over from other donors' samples.

This sequence joins TRBV24-1 and TRBJ2-1; 8 positions agree with TRBD1. Trimming at V came to 5 bases and at J to 4 bases, leaving 3 bases not matched to a gene. The CDR3 extends over 14 amino acids. Germline CDR1 reads KGHDR; CDR2 reads SFDVKD. CDR3 loop: CATSVRGPYNEQFF. Written as DNA, the CDR3 is TGTGCCACCAGTGTCAGGGGGCCTTACAATGAGCAGTTCTTC.

Note on this clonotype: A read error may account for a junction end that differs from germline. V and J are TRBV7-7 and TRBJ2-5; TRBD1 is a possible D gene (6 bases). The CDR3 runs 15 residues. From germline, CDR1 is SSHAT and CDR2 FNYEAQ (reference sequence). The CDR3: CASSRLTGSQETQYF. The CDR3 DNA is TGTGCTAGCAGCCGCCTCACAGGGAGCCAAGAGACCCAGTACTTC. Complete variable domain (other parts from reference TRBV7-7 and TRBJ2-5): GAGVSQSPRYKVTKRGQDVTLRCDPISSHATLYWYQQALGQGPEFLTYFNYEAQPDKSGLPSDRFSAERPEGSISTLTIQRTEQRDSAMYRCASSRLTGSQETQYFGPGTRLLVL.

The table lists this clonotype with a few counts. The chain uses TRBV27 and TRBJ2-7; D gene uncertain. The CDR3 consists of 15 residues. Germline-derived CDR1 and CDR2 are MNHEY and SMNVEV (reference sequence). V was pared by 3 bases and J by 0 bases, with 12 bases between. In DNA, the CDR3 is TGTGCCAGCAGTTTGGGCAGTCCAAGCTCCTACGAGCAGTACGTC. It yields the protein CASSLGSPSSYEQYV.

The chain has TRBV12-3 or TRBV12-4 and TRBJ2-5; maybe TRBD2 (7 bases). The CDR3 has 17 amino acids. V was shortened by 5 bases and J by 1 base, with 20 bases between the two germline ends. This CDR3 reads CASSHAARGGSQETQYF. DNA for the CDR3: TGTGCCAGCAGTCACGCTGCAAGGGGGGGAAGCCAAGAGACCCAGTACTTC.

The chain combines TRBV12-3 or TRBV12-4 with TRBJ2-5, with 8 nucleotides matching TRBD1. The CDR3 contains 16 residues. Trimming took 5 bases from V and 5 from J; bases not matched to a gene: 13. CDR3 in amino acids: CASSLGTGHLMETQYF. Written as DNA, the CDR3 is TGTGCCAGCAGTCTCGGGACAGGCCATCTCATGGAGACCCAGTACTTC.

The chain uses TRBV7-6 and TRBJ2-3; TRBD2 might be the D (5 bases). The V end was cut by 5 bases, the J end by 4 bases, with 10 bases between. The CDR3 sequence is 13 residues long. CDR1 is SGHVS, CDR2 FNYEAQ, per germline. The CDR3 loop reads CASSRYGADTQYF. The CDR3 nucleotides are TGTGCCAGCAGCCGGTACGGGGCAGATACGCAGTATTTT.

The chain links TRBV6-5 to TRBJ2-2; D may correspond to TRBD1 or TRBD2 (7 bases each). The V gene lost 2 bases and the J gene lost 2 bases, with 18 bases spanning the gap. Germline V CDR1 and CDR2: MNHEY, SVGAGI. The CDR3 spans 18 residues. CDR3 nucleotide sequence: TGTGCCAGCAGTTACGGTCCAGGGGGGGCTACAAACACCGGGGAGCTGTTTTTT. Translated: CASSYGPGGATNTGELFF.

The chain links TRBV6-1 to TRBJ2-2, with a possible D match to TRBD1 (5 bases). The V gene's germline CDR1 is MNHNS and CDR2 SASEGT. This CDR3 spans 13 amino acids. Between the trimmed V and J ends, which lost 8 bases and 6 bases, there was a span of 13 bases. The DNA for the CDR3 is TGTGCCAGCTACGAGACAGAGTCCGGGGAGCTGTTTTTT. It encodes CASYETESGELFF.

This sequence joins TRBV24-1 and TRBJ2-7; possibly TRBD1 for D (6 bases). CDR1 is KGHDR and CDR2 is SFDVKD in the germline V gene. The CDR3 has 14 residues. V was shortened by 4 bases and J by 7 bases, with 16 bases between the two germline ends. CDR3 protein: CATSERTVKREQYV. DNA of the CDR3: TGTGCCACCAGTGAAAGGACAGTAAAACGGGAGCAGTACGTC.

This chain connects TRBV2 to TRBJ2-2, with 10 nucleotides matching TRBD2. Germline trimming cut 7 bases from V and 5 bases from J; bases unmatched to any gene: 4. Germline loops: CDR1 SNHLY, CDR2 FYNNEI. The CDR3 is 14 residues long. In DNA form, the CDR3 reads TGTGCCAGCAACCTAGCGGGGGAAACCGGGGAGCTGTTTTTT. This translates into CASNLAGETGELFF.

Only one count was recorded for this clonotype. This chain links TRBV2 with TRBJ2-3; the D is unclear. V lost 7 bases and J lost 2, with 10 bases in between. This CDR3 is 13 amino acids long. Germline CDR1 SNHLY, CDR2 FYNNEI. The CDR3 loop is CASTALYTDTQYF. CDR3 in DNA: TGTGCCAGCACGGCCCTATACACAGATACGCAGTATTTT.

The V gene is TRBV4-1, the J gene TRBJ1-1, with D perhaps matching TRBD1 (6 bases). Per the germline V gene, CDR1 is MGHRA and CDR2 is YSYEKL. The CDR3 consists of 12 residues. The CDR3 sequence: CATRGGNTEAFF. The CDR3 DNA sequence: TGCGCGACGAGGGGGGGCAACACTGAAGCTTTCTTT.

This clonotype came up a few times. This chain joins TRBV7-9 and TRBJ2-1; possible D gene TRBD1, 6 bases. Trimming took off 5 bases at V and 2 bases at J, with 16 bases between the two ends. This CDR3 has 16 amino acids. Germline V lookup: CDR1 SEHNR, CDR2 FQNEAQ (reference sequence). The CDR3 sequence is CASSPRVGGTYNEQFF. CDR3 nucleotide sequence: TGTGCCAGCAGCCCTCGGGTTGGGGGCACCTACAATGAGCAGTTCTTC.

The chain is built from TRBV2 and TRBJ2-5, with D perhaps being TRBD1 or TRBD2 (6 bases each). The CDR3 sequence is 15 residues long. The V gene's germline CDR1 is SNHLY and CDR2 FYNNEI. Trimming took 7 bases from V and 6 from J, leaving 21 bases between them. The DNA of the CDR3 is TGTGCCAGCATCACACGTGTGGGGGGCATCCAGACCCAGTACTTC. Translated, it gives CASITRVGGIQTQYF.

The chain is built from TRBV10-3 and TRBJ2-5; TRBD2 is a possible D gene (6 bases). This CDR3 has 16 amino acids. The V gene lost 2 bases and the J gene lost 1 base, with 14 bases spanning the gap. Germline V gene lookup returns CDR1 ENHRY and CDR2 SYGVKD. Here the CDR3 DNA reads TGTGCCATCAGTGAGGATCTAGGCGGGGCCCAAGAGACCCAGTACTTC. Protein: CAISEDLGGAQETQYF.

This clonotype was seen ten or more times. The chain recombines TRBV4-1 with TRBJ1-6, with unresolved D. V lost 0 bases and J lost 7, with 7 bases in between. CDR3 length: 14 residues. The germline V gene has CDR1 MGHRA and CDR2 YSYEKL. CDR3 sequence: CASSQEEGNSPLHF. The CDR3, as DNA: TGCGCCAGCAGCCAAGAAGAAGGGAATTCACCCCTCCACTTT.

This clonotype was seen ten or more times. This chain uses TRBV7-6 with TRBJ1-4; D remains unclear. The CDR3 runs 15 residues. Germline V gene lookup returns CDR1 SGHVS and CDR2 FNYEAQ. V was clipped by 3 bases and J by 4 bases, with 12 bases between them. DNA for the CDR3: TGTGCCAGCAGCTTGGAACCCGGGTTTAATGAAAAACTGTTTTTT. The encoded protein is CASSLEPGFNEKLFF.

A word on this clonotype: This may come from a read error, since a much larger clone is one base off. The chain carries TRBV12-3 or TRBV12-4 and TRBJ2-4; possible D gene TRBD2, 5 bases. This CDR3 has 16 amino acids. Trimming left V 6 bases short and J 3 bases short, with 18 bases between. The CDR3 sequence is CASSPTGKGDKNIQYF. The CDR3 nucleotides are TGTGCCAGCAGCCCCACGGGGAAGGGAGACAAAAACATTCAGTACTTC.

The genes are TRBV6-2 or TRBV6-3 and TRBJ2-7, with D perhaps matching TRBD1 (6 bases). This CDR3 region has 13 residues. Germline assignment: CDR1 MNHEY and CDR2 SVGEGT. The V end was cut by 2 bases, the J end by 5 bases, with 10 bases between. CDR3 in amino acids: CASSYGPGDEQYV. CDR3 DNA: TGTGCCAGCAGTTACGGTCCAGGGGACGAGCAGTACGTC.

This clonotype was detected ten times or more. V usage is TRBV12-3 or TRBV12-4 and J usage is TRBJ2-1, with TRBD1 matching 7 bases. Losses at the gene ends were 7 bases for V and 2 bases for J; bases not matched to a gene: 8. The length of the CDR3 is 15 residues. For the CDR3, the DNA is TGTGCCAGCACCTTTCGACAGGGAACCTACAATGAGCAGTTCTTC. Translation: CASTFRQGTYNEQFF.

The rearrangement uses TRBV15 and TRBJ1-5; unclear D gene. Trimming took 5 bases from V and 2 from J, leaving 13 bases between them. The CDR3 runs 15 residues. Germline CDR1 and CDR2: LNHNV and YYDKDF (reference sequence). The CDR3 DNA reads TGTGCCACCAGCCCTATCGGGCTTGGCAATCAGCCCCAGCATTTT. Protein sequence: CATSPIGLGNQPQHF.

The rearrangement links TRBV7-6 to TRBJ1-2, with TRBD1 identical over 7 bases. Germline V gene lookup returns CDR1 SGHVS and CDR2 FNYEAQ. CDR3 size: 15 residues. Trimming at V came to 0 bases and at J to 4 bases, leaving 5 bases not matched to a gene. Here the CDR3 reads CASSLATGETYGYTF. Here the CDR3 DNA reads TGTGCCAGCAGCTTAGCTACAGGGGAAACCTATGGCTACACCTTC.

The chain recombines TRBV7-2 with TRBJ1-2, with TRBD1 as a possible D gene (6 bases). CDR1 and CDR2 (germline): SGHTA, FQGNSA. The CDR3 extends over 14 amino acids. The V end lost 1 base, the J end lost 6 bases, and 12 bases lay between the germline ends. The CDR3 spells CASSLDPYRDGYTF. In nucleotides, the CDR3 is TGTGCCAGCAGCTTAGATCCCTACAGGGATGGCTACACCTTC.

This clonotype was seen ten or more times. This chain connects TRBV7-9 to TRBJ1-5, with 7 bases identical to TRBD1. Unmatched junction bases numbered 7, after V lost 2 bases and J lost 3 bases. The germline V gene has CDR1 SEHNR and CDR2 FQNEAQ (reference sequence). This CDR3 is 16 amino acids long. The CDR3: CASSLWDSHYNQPQHF. CDR3 sequence (DNA): TGTGCCAGCAGCTTATGGGACAGCCACTACAATCAGCCCCAGCATTTT.

The chain employs TRBV6-2 or TRBV6-3 and TRBJ2-3, with D perhaps given as TRBD1 or TRBD2 (6 bases each). Germline CDR1 reads MNHEY; CDR2 reads SVGEGT. This CDR3 is 17 amino acids long. The V gene lost 0 bases and the J gene lost 3 bases, with 16 bases spanning the gap. The CDR3 nucleotides read TGTGCCAGCAGTTACTCGAGTGGGGGGACAAGTACAGATACGCAGTATTTT. It yields the protein CASSYSSGGTSTDTQYF.

The rearrangement joins TRBV11-2 to TRBJ2-7; 9 nucleotides match TRBD1. The V gene end was trimmed by 5 bases and the J gene end by 2 bases; junction bases not matched to a gene: 7. The CDR3 consists of 15 residues. CDR1 and CDR2 from the germline V gene are SGHAT and FQNNGV. CDR3 coding DNA: TGTGCCAGCAGCGAGGGACAGGGTATGGCCTACGAGCAGTACGTC. This encodes CASSEGQGMAYEQYV.

This clonotype was observed a handful of times. This chain connects TRBV7-9 to TRBJ2-5, with D hard to call. CDR3 length equals 16 residues. The germline V gene encodes CDR1 SEHNR and CDR2 FQNEAQ (reference sequence). V lost 5 bases and J 1 base, leaving 17 bases between the germline ends. This chain's CDR3 is CASSIRLGQLQETQYF. CDR3 in DNA: TGTGCCAGCAGCATACGGTTGGGCCAGCTCCAAGAGACCCAGTACTTC.

This clonotype has more than one count but fewer than ten. The V gene is TRBV15, the J gene TRBJ1-1; 7 bases map to TRBD1. CDR1 and CDR2 (germline): LNHNV, YYDKDF (reference sequence). The length of the CDR3 is 17 residues. With V trimmed by 3 bases and J by 0 bases, 10 bases remained unmatched. The CDR3, as DNA: TGTGCCACCAGCAGCCGGAACAGGGGTTGGGTGAACACTGAAGCTTTCTTT. Amino acid sequence: CATSSRNRGWVNTEAFF.

This clonotype came up a few times. This sequence joins TRBV27 and TRBJ1-2; unclear D gene. V lost 0 bases to trimming and J lost 3 bases, with 11 bases between them. This CDR3 has 15 residues. Germline CDR1 MNHEY, CDR2 SMNVEV (reference sequence). DNA of the CDR3: TGTGCCAGCAGTTTATCGGGCGGGAGCGACTATGGCTACACCTTC. This encodes CASSLSGGSDYGYTF.

This chain links TRBV18 with TRBJ2-1; D could derive from TRBD1 or TRBD2 (5 bases each). Trimming pared 2 bases from V and 2 bases from J, leaving 16 bases between. The CDR3 runs 17 residues. Germline V gives CDR1 KGHSH, CDR2 LQKENI. The CDR3 spells CASSPSGGALTYNEQFF. CDR3 DNA sequence: TGTGCCAGCTCACCAAGCGGTGGGGCCCTGACCTACAATGAGCAGTTCTTC.

V gene TRBV15 combines with J gene TRBJ2-3; D is ambiguous. The germline V gene encodes CDR1 LNHNV and CDR2 YYDKDF (reference sequence). The V end lost 2 bases, the J end lost 7 bases, and 10 bases lay between the germline ends. This CDR3 is 13 amino acids long. DNA for the CDR3: TGTGCCACCAGCAGACCCCCCGAAAATACGCAGTATTTT. Its translation: CATSRPPENTQYF. The full variable domain, completed using reference TRBV15 and TRBJ2-3, is DAMVIQNPRYQVTQFGKPVTLSCSQTLNHNVMYWYQQKSSQAPKLLFHYYDKDFNNEADTPDNFQSRRPNTSFCFLDIRSPGLGDTAMYLCATSRPPENTQYFGPGTRLTVL.